This T cell receptor (beta chain) was retrieved from a study of cytomegalovirus exposure and HLA in healthy donors. Across the whole study: Unique TCR beta sequences numbering about 100 million came from 150 million to 200 million T cells in an earlier analysis. Findings and caveats of the study: Within an earlier analysis, most TCR beta V segments proved productive either about 87% or about 30% of the time. A later analysis linked some 17,000 TCR beta sequences to HLA alleles at 0.05 false discovery rate.

The CDR3 is 14 amino acids. Germline values: CDR1 MDHEN, CDR2 SYDVKM. The V end lost 8 bases, the J end lost 0 bases, and 13 bases lay between the germline ends. This PCR relied on a set of 60 Vbeta primers and 13 Jbeta primers. Sequencing used immunoSEQ multiplex PCR; TCRdb keeps in-frame clones, though not all of them. The table records 50,000 to 70,000 clones, more than 70% of them present only once. Turning to this clone: What it binds is unknown.

Sequencing was carried out using PBMCs. This clonotype was sampled from a man aged 25-45 years in good health and CMV-seropositive. The chain employs TRBV28 and TRBJ1-2; D uncertain. This CDR3 is CASRLEQANYGYTF. CDR3 bases: TGTGCCAGCCGATTGGAGCAAGCTAACTATGGCTACACCTTC.